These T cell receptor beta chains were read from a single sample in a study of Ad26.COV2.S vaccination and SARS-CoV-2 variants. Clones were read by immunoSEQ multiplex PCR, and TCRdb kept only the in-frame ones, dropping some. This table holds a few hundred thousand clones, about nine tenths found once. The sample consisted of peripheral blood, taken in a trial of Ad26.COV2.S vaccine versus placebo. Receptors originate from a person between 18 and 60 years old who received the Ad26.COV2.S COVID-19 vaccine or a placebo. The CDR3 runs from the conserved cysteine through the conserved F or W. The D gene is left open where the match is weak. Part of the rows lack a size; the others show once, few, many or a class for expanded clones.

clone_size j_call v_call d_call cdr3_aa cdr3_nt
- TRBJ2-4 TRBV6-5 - CASSSIIAKNIQYF TGTGCCAGCAGTTCCATCATAGCCAAAAACATTCAGTACTTC
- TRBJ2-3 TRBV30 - CAWRSTDTQYF TGTGCCTGGAGAAGCACAGATACGCAGTATTTT
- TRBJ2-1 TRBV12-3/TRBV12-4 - CASSLGGMGFF TGTGCCAGCAGTCTAGGGGGGATGGGGTTCTTC
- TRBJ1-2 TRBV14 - CASSQDMDTFYGYTF TGTGCCAGCAGCCAAGATATGGACACGTTCTATGGCTACACCTTC
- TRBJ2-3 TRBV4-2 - CASSLGGANTDTQYF TGTGCCAGCAGCCTGGGGGGGGCCAACACAGATACGCAGTATTTT
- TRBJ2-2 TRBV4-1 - CASSQDFGRPTGELFF TGCGCCAGCAGCCAAGATTTTGGCAGACCTACCGGGGAGCTGTTTTTT
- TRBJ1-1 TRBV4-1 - CASSQPLRGETEAFF TGCGCCAGCAGCCAGCCATTGCGGGGTGAGACTGAAGCTTTCTTT
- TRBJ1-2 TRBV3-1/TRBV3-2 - CASSQEVQGIGGYTF TGTGCCAGCAGCCAAGAGGTGCAGGGGATTGGTGGCTACACCTTC
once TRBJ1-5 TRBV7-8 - CASSFSSGVDQPQHF TGTGCCAGCAGCTTCAGTTCGGGGGTTGATCAGCCCCAGCATTTT
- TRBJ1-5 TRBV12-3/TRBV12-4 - CASSFGDNQPQHF TGTGCCAGCAGTTTTGGGGACAATCAGCCCCAGCATTTT
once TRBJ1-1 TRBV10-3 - CAISRGGKNTEAFF TGTGCCATCAGCAGGGGTGGGAAGAACACTGAAGCTTTCTTT
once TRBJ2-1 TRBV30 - CAFQDYYNEQFF TGTGCCTTCCAGGACTACTACAATGAGCAGTTCTTC
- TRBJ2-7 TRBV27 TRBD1 CASSPAPLGQGISYEQYF TGTGCCAGCAGTCCAGCTCCCCTGGGACAGGGTATCTCCTACGAGCAGTACTTC
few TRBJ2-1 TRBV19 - CASSSRTFRGVGEQFF TGTGCCAGTAGTTCCCGGACCTTCAGGGGCGTAGGTGAGCAGTTCTTC
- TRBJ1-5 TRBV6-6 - CASSYGGNQPQHF TGTGCCAGCAGTTACGGTGGGAATCAGCCCCAGCATTTT
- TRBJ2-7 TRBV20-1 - CSAKGTYEQYF TGCAGTGCTAAAGGGACGTACGAGCAGTACTTC
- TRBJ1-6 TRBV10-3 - CAISEPPTGTLHF TGTGCCATCAGTGAGCCCCCCACGGGAACCCTCCACTTT
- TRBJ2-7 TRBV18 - CASSPRGGSDEQYF TGTGCCAGCTCACCAAGGGGGGGCTCCGACGAGCAGTACTTC
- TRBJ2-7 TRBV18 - CASSRGSGSSYEQYF TGTGCCAGCTCCCGAGGTAGCGGAAGCTCCTACGAGCAGTACTTC
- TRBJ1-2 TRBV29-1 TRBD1 CSVEAGTGRYGYTF TGCAGCGTTGAAGCCGGGACAGGGAGATATGGCTACACCTTC
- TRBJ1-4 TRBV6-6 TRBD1 CASRTGGTGFEKLFF TGTGCCAGCAGGACGGGGGGGACAGGGTTTGAAAAACTGTTTTTT
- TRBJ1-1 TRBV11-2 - CASSLDTEAFF TGTGCCAGCAGCTTAGACACTGAAGCTTTCTTT
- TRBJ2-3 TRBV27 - CASSLWGDRSDTQYF TGTGCCAGCAGTTTATGGGGGGACAGATCAGATACGCAGTATTTT
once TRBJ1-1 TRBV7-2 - CASSLAGGLNTEAFF TGTGCCAGCAGCTTAGCGGGGGGACTCAACACTGAAGCTTTCTTT
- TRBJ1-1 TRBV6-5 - CASSYKPRKEAFF TGTGCCAGCAGTTACAAACCGCGGAAGGAAGCTTTCTTT
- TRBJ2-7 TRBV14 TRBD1 CASSQDTGTGAYEQYF TGTGCCAGCAGCCAAGACACCGGGACAGGAGCCTACGAGCAGTACTTC
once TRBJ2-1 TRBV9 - CASSSLSYNEQFF TGTGCCAGCAGCTCCCTTTCCTACAATGAGCAGTTCTTC
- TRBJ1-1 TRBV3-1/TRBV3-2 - CASSLELNTEAFF TGTGCCAGCAGCTTAGAACTGAACACTGAAGCTTTCTTT
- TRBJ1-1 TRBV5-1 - CASSVTVNTEAFF TGCGCCAGCAGCGTCACAGTGAACACTGAAGCTTTCTTT
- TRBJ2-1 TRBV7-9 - CASNLGPRQGQFF TGTGCCAGCAACCTAGGACCGCGCCAGGGGCAGTTCTTC
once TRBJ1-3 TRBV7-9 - CATLRMGVRSSGNTIYF TGTGCCACCCTTAGAATGGGGGTTAGAAGCTCTGGAAACACCATATATTTT
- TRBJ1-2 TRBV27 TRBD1 CASTRTGEFLTMGYTF TGTGCCAGCACCCGGACAGGGGAATTTCTAACTATGGGCTACACCTTC
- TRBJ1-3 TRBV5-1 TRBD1 CASTPGQGVNTIYF TGCGCCAGCACCCCGGGACAGGGGGTAAACACCATATATTTT
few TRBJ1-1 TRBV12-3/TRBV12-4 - CASSSWGQDEAFF TGTGCCAGCAGTTCCTGGGGGCAAGATGAAGCTTTCTTT
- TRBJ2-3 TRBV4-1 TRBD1 CASSQRTGSGDTQYF TGCGCCAGCAGCCAACGGACAGGGTCGGGAGATACGCAGTATTTT
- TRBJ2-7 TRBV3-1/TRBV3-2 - CASSQDSGYEQYF TGTGCCAGCAGCCAAGACTCCGGCTACGAGCAGTACTTC
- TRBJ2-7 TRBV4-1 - CASSPLLDGHYEQYF TGCGCCAGCAGCCCACTTCTGGACGGCCATTACGAGCAGTACTTC
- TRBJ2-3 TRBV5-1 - CASSLDGASTDTQYF TGCGCCAGCAGCCTCGACGGGGCTAGCACAGATACGCAGTATTTT
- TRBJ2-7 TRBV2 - CASRSSYEQYF TGTGCCAGCCGGAGCTCCTACGAGCAGTACTTC
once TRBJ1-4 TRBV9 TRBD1 CASSVGGQGAVHGEKLFF TGTGCCAGCAGCGTAGGAGGACAGGGGGCTGTACATGGTGAAAAACTGTTTTTT
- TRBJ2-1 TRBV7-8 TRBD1 CASSSDRGNEQFF TGTGCCAGCAGCTCGGACAGGGGGAATGAGCAGTTCTTC
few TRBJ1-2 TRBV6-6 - CASSSKGSTGYTF TGTGCCAGCAGTTCAAAGGGTTCTACTGGCTACACCTTC
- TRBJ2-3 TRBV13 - CASSPRAGIRDTQYF TGTGCCAGCAGCCCTCGGGCGGGCATCCGGGATACGCAGTATTTT
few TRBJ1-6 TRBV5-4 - CASSPSGAGIISPLHF TGTGCCAGCAGCCCCTCGGGGGCAGGGATTATTTCACCCCTCCACTTT
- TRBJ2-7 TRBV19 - CASSIALARYEQYF TGTGCCAGTAGTATAGCCCTAGCGAGGTACGAGCAGTACTTC
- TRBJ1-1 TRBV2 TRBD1 CASSESPGQVNTEAFF TGTGCCAGCAGTGAGAGCCCCGGACAGGTGAACACTGAAGCTTTCTTT
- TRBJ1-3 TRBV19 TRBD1 CASSIQGASGNTIYF TGTGCCAGTAGTATCCAGGGGGCTTCTGGAAACACCATATATTTT
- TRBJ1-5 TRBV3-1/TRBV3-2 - CASSQGQTNQPQHF TGTGCCAGCAGCCAAGGACAGACTAATCAGCCCCAGCATTTT
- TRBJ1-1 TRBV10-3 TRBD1 CAISPGQVGEAFF TGTGCCATCAGTCCGGGACAGGTTGGTGAAGCTTTCTTT
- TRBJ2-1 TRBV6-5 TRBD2 CAASGGPYNEQFF TGTGCCGCGAGCGGGGGACCCTACAATGAGCAGTTCTTC
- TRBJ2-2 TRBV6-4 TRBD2 CASSEGGTSNTGELFF TGTGCCAGCAGTGAAGGGGGGACTAGTAACACCGGGGAGCTGTTTTTT
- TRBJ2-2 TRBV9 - CASSVGVANTGELFF TGTGCCAGCAGCGTAGGGGTGGCGAACACCGGGGAGCTGTTTTTT
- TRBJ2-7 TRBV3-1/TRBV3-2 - CASSPSPYEQYF TGTGCCAGCAGCCCTTCGCCCTACGAGCAGTACTTC